A selection of T cell receptor beta chains follows, all from one sample in a study of shared clonotypes between healthy human individuals. Here immunoSEQ multiplex PCR was the method, and the copy in TCRdb shows in-frame clones only, minus some. The top ten hold roughly 1.2% of the sample, which has under 2,000,000 clones, roughly 94% seen once. The sequenced sample consisted of naive CD8+ T cells sorted from blood. Every receptor here comes from a man between 18 and 35 years old in good health. CDR3s include the opening cysteine and the closing phenylalanine or tryptophan. The D gene is left open where the match is weak. Clone size is given for some rows only: seen once, a few or many times, or a class if the clone is expanded.

- - TRBJ2-1 TRBV4-1 CASSQVEPTYNEQFF TGCGCCAGCAGCCAAGTAGAGCCTACTTACAATGAGCAGTTCTTC
- TRBD1 TRBJ2-7 TRBV9 CASSVGGQGAEEQYF TGTGCCAGCAGCGTAGGGGGACAGGGGGCGGAAGAGCAGTACTTC
- - TRBJ2-2 TRBV9 CTNTGELFF TGTACGAACACCGGGGAGCTGTTTTTT
- TRBD2 TRBJ2-2 TRBV4-3 CASSQRLAGAPGELFF TGCGCCAGCAGCCAGCGACTAGCGGGAGCACCCGGGGAGCTGTTTTTT
- TRBD2 TRBJ2-5 TRBV6-6 CASSELAVQETQYF TGTGCCAGCAGCGAGCTAGCGGTACAAGAGACCCAGTACTTC
once - TRBJ2-1 TRBV27 CASSLSVTPSYNEQFF TGTGCCAGCAGTTTATCGGTCACCCCCTCCTACAATGAGCAGTTCTTC
- - TRBJ1-2 TRBV6-5 CASGPGNYGYTF TGTGCCAGCGGTCCTGGGAACTATGGCTACACCTTC
- - TRBJ2-7 TRBV21-1 CAIRTAGSF TGTGCCATTCGGACAGCCGGGAGCTTC
- - TRBJ1-5 TRBV4-1 CASSQDASGYQPQHF TGCGCCAGCAGCCAAGATGCTTCAGGTTATCAGCCCCAGCATTTT
- - TRBJ2-5 TRBV27 CASSPGGPYQETQYF TGTGCCAGCAGCCCCGGGGGCCCGTATCAAGAGACCCAGTACTTC
- - TRBJ2-6 TRBV6-5 CASSYAGVGANVLTF TGTGCCAGCAGTTACGCAGGGGTTGGGGCCAACGTCCTGACTTTC
- - TRBJ2-7 TRBV5-1 CASSFLGLVHEQYF TGCGCCAGCAGCTTTTTAGGGTTGGTACACGAGCAGTACTTC
- TRBD2 TRBJ2-7 TRBV29-1 CSVEVMGGRSSYEQYF TGCAGCGTTGAAGTGATGGGAGGGAGAAGCTCCTACGAGCAGTACTTC
once TRBD1 TRBJ2-7 TRBV4-1 CASSPYKDRPSYEQYF TGCGCCAGCAGCCCCTACAAGGACAGGCCTTCCTACGAGCAGTACTTC
- TRBD1 TRBJ1-2 TRBV30 CAWSRGQGDGYTF TGTGCCTGGAGCAGGGGACAGGGGGATGGCTACACCTTC
- - TRBJ1-4 TRBV6-5 CATSPWQGDEKLFF TGTGCCACCTCTCCGTGGCAGGGAGATGAAAAACTGTTTTTT
- TRBD2 TRBJ2-7 TRBV5-6 CASSFTVRGVDYEQYF TGTGCCAGCAGCTTCACCGTACGGGGGGTCGACTACGAGCAGTACTTC
- - TRBJ2-2 TRBV7-8 CASSSDTGELFF TGTGCCAGCAGCTCGGACACCGGGGAGCTGTTTTTT
- - TRBJ1-2 TRBV10-3 CAISEDRDTKSATF TGTGCCATCAGCGAAGACCGGGACACTAAATCAGCCACCTTC
- - TRBJ2-7 TRBV5-8 CASSLGGWDPYEQYF TGTGCCAGCAGCTTGGGGGGGTGGGACCCCTACGAGCAGTACTTC
- TRBD1 TRBJ2-3 TRBV10-3 CAISESLGTGTTDTQYF TGTGCCATCAGTGAATCTTTAGGGACAGGGACGACAGATACGCAGTATTTT
- - TRBJ2-3 TRBV6-6 CASSFLADTQYF TGTGCCAGCAGTTTTCTAGCAGATACGCAGTATTTT
- TRBD2 TRBJ2-7 TRBV11-2 CASSLAERGALYEQYF TGTGCCAGCAGCTTAGCGGAGCGGGGGGCCTTATACGAGCAGTACTTC
- - TRBJ2-7 TRBV7-9 CASSPRTLGDEQYF TGTGCCAGCAGCCCCCGGACCCTGGGGGACGAGCAGTACTTC
- - TRBJ1-5 TRBV19 CASSIDGMVGAGNQPQHF TGTGCCAGTAGTATAGACGGTATGGTCGGGGCTGGCAATCAGCCCCAGCATTTT
- - TRBJ1-2 TRBV6-5 CASSYTLTYGYTF TGTGCCAGCAGTTATACTTTGACCTATGGCTACACCTTC
- TRBD2 TRBJ2-3 TRBV5-4 CASSYGTSGGFTDTQYF TGTGCCAGCAGCTATGGGACTAGCGGGGGGTTCACAGATACGCAGTATTTT
- TRBD2 TRBJ2-7 TRBV6-5 CASSSTLAGASYEQYF TGTGCCAGCAGTTCTACCCTAGCGGGAGCCTCCTACGAGCAGTACTTC
once - TRBJ1-2 TRBV5-6 CASSGTGNYGYTF TGTGCCAGCAGCGGGACGGGAAACTATGGCTACACCTTC
- TRBD1 TRBJ2-7 TRBV19 CASSFAGTDEQYF TGTGCCAGTAGTTTCGCCGGGACAGACGAGCAGTACTTC
- - TRBJ2-3 TRBV27 CASSTWTGVGTDTQYF TGTGCCAGCAGTACCTGGACTGGGGTGGGTACAGATACGCAGTATTTT
- - TRBJ1-1 TRBV27 CASFQGMSEAFF TGTGCCAGTTTTCAGGGAATGTCTGAAGCTTTCTTT